The 32 T cell receptor beta chains in this list originate from one sample, sequenced in a study of CD8 T cells in Susac syndrome. About 0.45 to 1 ug RNA was reverse transcribed with random hexamers. TCRdb re-called the immunoSEQ multiplex PCR reads through MiXCR, storing one row per CDR3 protein. The table shows roughly 52,000 distinct CDR3 sequences, with 95% occurring only once. Sequenced sample: CD8+ T cells from PBMCs. All receptors come from a human donor with Susac syndrome.

The chain recombines TRBV19 with TRBJ1-5; D gene ambiguous. V lost 7 bases to trimming and J lost 4 bases, with 11 bases between them. Germline V lookup: CDR1 LNHDA, CDR2 SQIVND (reference sequence). This CDR3 spans 13 amino acids. The CDR3 DNA is TGTGCCAGTACTTCAAAAGTGAATCAGCCCCAGCATTTT. It encodes CASTSKVNQPQHF.

J is TRBJ2-5 and V is TRBV27; 8 bases match TRBD2. V dropped 6 bases and J dropped 2; count of bases not matched to a gene: 11. CDR1 is MNHEY and CDR2 is SMNVEV in the germline V gene (reference sequence). This CDR3 region has 16 residues. The chain's CDR3 is CASRPLERGIQETQYF. DNA for the CDR3: TGTGCCAGCAGGCCCCTTGAGCGGGGGATTCAAGAGACCCAGTACTTC.

J is TRBJ1-2 and V is TRBV29-1; D not resolved. Germline lookup yields CDR1 SQVTM and CDR2 ANQGSEA. The CDR3 sequence is 16 residues long. V was pared by 0 bases and J by 2 bases, with 16 bases between. As DNA, the CDR3 is TGCAGCGTTGAAGATCATGTGGGTCCACGAAACTATGGCTACACCTTC. This codes for CSVEDHVGPRNYGYTF.

The table lists this clonotype with a count of one. J is TRBJ1-2 and V is TRBV20-1, with unresolved D. CDR3 size: 11 residues. The germline CDR1 and CDR2 sequences are DFQATT and SNEGSKA (reference sequence). Trimming stripped 7 bases from V and 4 bases from J, with 10 bases between. DNA for the CDR3: TGCAGTGGCCCGGAAAGCTATGGCTACACCTTC. Translation gives CSGPESYGYTF.

The rearrangement links TRBV7-2 to TRBJ2-1; 9 bases agree with TRBD2. The CDR3 runs 14 residues. With V trimmed by 5 bases and J by 6 bases, 5 bases remained unmatched. Per the germline V gene, CDR1 is SGHTA and CDR2 is FQGNSA. Here the CDR3 DNA reads TGTGCCAGCAGCACCGGGACTAGCCTCAATGAGCAGTTCTTC. Its translation: CASSTGTSLNEQFF.

This clonotype showed up just once. The CDR3 DNA is TGCAGTGCTAGAGATAGCGTGGTGTCCTACGAGCAGTACTTC. It translates to CSARDSVVSYEQYF. The chain has TRBV20-1 and TRBJ2-7, with D perhaps TRBD2 (5 bases). This CDR3 has 14 residues. V was cut by 0 bases and J by 1 base, with 10 bases left in between. Germline V gene data show CDR1 as DFQATT and CDR2 as SNEGSKA (reference sequence).

V usage is TRBV5-4 and J usage is TRBJ1-1; TRBD1 aligns across 9 bases. Germline lookup yields CDR1 SGHNT and CDR2 YYREEE (reference sequence). This CDR3 is 13 amino acids long. V trimming: 4 bases; J trimming: 6 bases; junction bases outside the gene matches: 4. CDR3 residues: CASSEDRGAEAFF. CDR3 nucleotides: TGTGCCAGCAGCGAGGACAGGGGTGCTGAAGCTTTCTTT.

The chain couples TRBV11-2 to TRBJ2-1; no clear D. The CDR3 has 15 amino acids. V was clipped by 0 bases and J by 10 bases, with 16 bases between them. CDR1 is SGHAT, CDR2 FQNNGV, per germline. The CDR3 region has the DNA TGTGCCAGCAGCTTAGATGTGGGCGGCCAAAAAGAGCAGTTCTTC. It translates to CASSLDVGGQKEQFF. Full variable domain (outside the CDR3, taken from reference TRBV11-2 and TRBJ2-1): EAGVAQSPRYKIIEKRQSVAFWCNPISGHATLYWYQQILGQGPKLLIQFQNNGVVDDSQLPKDRFSAERLKGVDSTLKIQPAKLEDSAVYLCASSLDVGGQKEQFFGPGTRLTVL.

The genes are TRBV25-1 and TRBJ1-2, with 10 positions matching TRBD1. The CDR3 runs 15 residues. Germline values: CDR1 MGHDK, CDR2 SYGVNS. The trim removed 4 bases at V and 5 bases at J, leaving 7 bases unmatched. CDR3 protein: CASSARQGARYGYTF. CDR3 nucleotide sequence: TGTGCCAGCAGTGCACGACAGGGGGCGCGGTATGGCTACACCTTC.

The chain has TRBV10-3 and TRBJ1-5, with D unresolved. Germline CDR1 ENHRY, CDR2 SYGVKD. The V end lost 0 bases, the J end lost 3 bases, and 6 bases lay between the germline ends. The CDR3 runs to 14 residues. CDR3 amino acids: CAISESGLNQPQHF. CDR3 in DNA: TGTGCCATCAGTGAGTCCGGCCTCAATCAGCCCCAGCATTTT.

V gene TRBV5-6 combines with J gene TRBJ2-1; possible D gene TRBD1, 6 bases. The CDR3 is made up of 15 amino acids. Germline-derived CDR1 and CDR2 are SGHDT and YYEEEE. V lost 4 bases, J lost 0 bases, and 11 bases lay in between. The CDR3 is CASSPQGSSYNEQFF. In nucleotides, the CDR3 is TGTGCCAGCAGCCCACAGGGTAGCTCCTACAATGAGCAGTTCTTC. The complete variable domain, with remaining parts taken from reference TRBV5-6 and TRBJ2-1, reads DAGVTQSPTHLIKTRGQQVTLRCSPKSGHDTVSWYQQALGQGPQFIFQYYEEEERQRGNFPDRFSGHQFPNYSSELNVNALLLGDSALYLCASSPQGSSYNEQFFGPGTRLTVL.

The chain recombines TRBV9 with TRBJ2-3, with 8 nucleotides matching TRBD2. Germline V gives CDR1 SGDLS, CDR2 YYNGEE. After removal of 3 bases from V and 0 bases from J, the junction contained 6 bases not matched to a gene. The CDR3 runs to 16 residues. The CDR3 spells CASSAYSGVSTDTQYF. In DNA, the CDR3 is TGTGCCAGCAGCGCCTATAGCGGGGTTAGCACAGATACGCAGTATTTT.

The chain is built from TRBV24-1 and TRBJ2-3; the match to TRBD1 covers 7 bases. Germline V gene data show CDR1 as KGHDR and CDR2 as SFDVKD. J lost 6 bases, V lost 3 bases, and 2 bases had no gene match. This CDR3 spans 13 amino acids. In nucleotides, the CDR3 is TGTGCCACCAGTGATACCAGGGGGGATACGCAGTATTTT. It yields the protein CATSDTRGDTQYF.

The chain carries TRBV12-3 or TRBV12-4 and TRBJ2-5; D is unresolved. Trimming cost V 7 bases and J 1 base, with 13 bases left between them. The CDR3 length is 14 residues. The CDR3 DNA is TGTGCCAGCAATACGCGCAGTAGCCAAGAGACCCAGTACTTC. Translation: CASNTRSSQETQYF.

This chain connects TRBV13 to TRBJ1-1, with D tentatively TRBD1 (6 bases). The CDR3 is 12 residues long. Trimming shortened V by 6 bases and J by 8 bases, and 13 bases separated the two germline ends. The germline CDR1 and CDR2 sequences are PRHDT and FYEKMQ (reference sequence). The CDR3 is CASSFFDREAFF. CDR3 in DNA: TGTGCCAGCAGTTTCTTCGACAGGGAAGCTTTCTTT.

This chain links TRBV20-1 with TRBJ1-6, with D unclear. The germline V gene encodes CDR1 DFQATT and CDR2 SNEGSKA (reference sequence). V dropped 6 bases and J dropped 1 base, with 16 bases sitting between them. The CDR3 consists of 16 residues. This CDR3 is CSAPFEEGSYNSPLHF. For the CDR3, the DNA is TGCAGTGCCCCGTTCGAGGAGGGATCCTATAATTCACCCCTCCACTTT.

This clonotype was seen once. The DNA for the CDR3 is TGCGCCAGCAGCCAACGCCGACAGGGTGTAGGGGATGAGCAGTTCTTC. It specifies CASSQRRQGVGDEQFF. The chain links TRBV4-1 to TRBJ2-1, with 7 bases that match TRBD1. This CDR3 spans 16 amino acids. V was clipped by 2 bases and J by 8 bases; unmatched bases: 12. In germline, CDR1 is MGHRA, CDR2 YSYEKL.

The CDR3 DNA is TGTGCCAGCAGTGAAGGGACCTACCTGAGGGATGGCTACACCTTC. Its translation is CASSEGTYLRDGYTF. The chain links TRBV2 to TRBJ1-2, with D unresolved. The V end lost 1 base, the J end lost 6 bases, and 15 bases lay between the germline ends. The CDR3 sequence is 15 residues long. In germline, CDR1 is SNHLY, CDR2 FYNNEI.

The rearrangement joins TRBV30 to TRBJ1-2; TRBD1 might be the D (5 bases). There are 19 residues in the CDR3. Germline loops: CDR1 GTSNPN, CDR2 SVGIG (reference sequence). Between the trimmed V and J ends, which lost 0 bases and 3 bases, there was a span of 26 bases. In DNA, the CDR3 is TGTGCCTGGAGTGTACGGCTAGGGGCGGCTTTTGGAATGGACTATGGCTACACCTTC. Translation: CAWSVRLGAAFGMDYGYTF.

J is TRBJ2-3 and V is TRBV27, with 7 bases that match TRBD1. The germline V gene has CDR1 MNHEY and CDR2 SMNVEV (reference sequence). The CDR3 is 15 residues long. After removal of 5 bases from V and 2 bases from J, the junction contained 7 bases not matched to a gene. The CDR3 reads CASSPGQSNTDTQYF. CDR3 sequence (DNA): TGTGCCAGCAGTCCGGGACAGTCTAACACAGATACGCAGTATTTT.

The chain recombines TRBV6-5 with TRBJ1-1; 7 nucleotides agree with TRBD1. CDR1 and CDR2 (germline): MNHEY, SVGAGI. The CDR3 runs 10 residues. Trimming took 10 bases from V and 7 from J; bases not matched to a gene: 3. The CDR3 reads CATGTVEAFF. In nucleotides, the CDR3 is TGTGCCACCGGGACAGTTGAAGCTTTCTTT.

The chain employs TRBV20-1 and TRBJ1-6; 9 bases agree with TRBD1. V shed 0 bases and J 3 bases; nucleotides not matched to a gene: 9. The CDR3 spans 18 residues. Germline CDR1 reads DFQATT; CDR2 reads SNEGSKA (reference sequence). CDR3 protein: CSARDIAGQGNYNSPLHF. Written as DNA, the CDR3 is TGCAGTGCTAGAGATATTGCGGGACAGGGAAACTATAATTCACCCCTCCACTTT.

The V call is TRBV27, the J call TRBJ2-5, with 11 positions matching TRBD2. J was trimmed by 5 bases and V by 6 bases; bases with no gene match: 17. CDR1 and CDR2 (germline): MNHEY, SMNVEV (reference sequence). CDR3 length equals 18 residues. CDR3 loop: CASSVDGLAGGQRETQYF. DNA for the CDR3: TGTGCCAGCAGCGTAGACGGGCTAGCGGGGGGCCAACGGGAGACCCAGTACTTC.

This clonotype was recorded only once. The chain couples TRBV24-1 to TRBJ2-5, with no clear D. The germline CDR1 and CDR2 sequences are KGHDR and SFDVKD. CDR3 length equals 13 residues. The germline V and J ends were trimmed by 3 bases and 4 bases, with 8 bases remaining between them. The CDR3 is CATSDARSETQYF. In DNA, the CDR3 is TGTGCCACCAGTGATGCCAGGTCAGAGACCCAGTACTTC.

This clonotype was seen a single time. This chain connects TRBV25-1 to TRBJ2-5; 10 bases are shared with TRBD1. The germline V gene encodes CDR1 MGHDK and CDR2 SYGVNS. The J segment lost 2 bases and the V segment lost 6 bases, leaving 6 bases of the junction unmatched. The CDR3 runs to 15 residues. The chain's CDR3 is CASSLLDRGQETQYF. CDR3 sequence (DNA): TGTGCCAGCAGCCTCCTGGACAGGGGGCAAGAGACCCAGTACTTC.

V is TRBV29-1 and J is TRBJ1-1; unclear D gene. V was trimmed by 6 bases and J by 3 bases, leaving 5 bases between them. The V gene's germline CDR1 is SQVTM and CDR2 ANQGSEA. CDR3 length: 10 residues. CDR3 sequence reads: CSVSDTEAFF. CDR3 DNA sequence: TGCAGCGTGTCCGACACTGAAGCTTTCTTT.

This clonotype was seen once. This rearrangement joins TRBV19 to TRBJ2-6; D is tentatively TRBD1 or TRBD2 (5 bases each). Germline values: CDR1 LNHDA, CDR2 SQIVND (reference sequence). V was pared by 9 bases and J by 2 bases, with 17 bases between. CDR3 length: 16 residues. The CDR3 protein is CARLRGRETGANVLTF. The CDR3 nucleotides read TGTGCCAGACTACGAGGCAGGGAGACTGGGGCCAACGTCCTGACTTTC.

The chain joins TRBV5-6 to TRBJ2-6, with 8 bases matching TRBD1. The CDR3 is 12 amino acids. The germline V gene encodes CDR1 SGHDT and CDR2 YYEEEE. V trimming: 3 bases; J trimming: 16 bases; junction bases outside the gene matches: 6. As DNA, the CDR3 is TGTGCCAGCAGCTCCTCAGGGGGCGTGCTGACTTTC. Translation: CASSSSGGVLTF.

The chain joins TRBV3-1 to TRBJ2-3; 8 nucleotides agree with TRBD2. V lost 4 bases and J lost 1; bases outside the gene matches: 4. In germline, CDR1 is LGHDT, CDR2 YNNKEL (reference sequence). CDR3 length: 15 amino acids. CDR3 in amino acids: CASSPLGGGTDTQYF. CDR3 nucleotides: TGTGCCAGCAGCCCCCTCGGGGGGGGCACAGATACGCAGTATTTT.

The J gene is TRBJ2-5, the V gene TRBV12-3 or TRBV12-4, with 7 bases fitting TRBD1. This CDR3 comprises 15 residues. Trimming removed 4 bases from V and 1 base from J; junction bases left unmatched: 6. The CDR3 nucleotides read TGTGCCAGCAGTTCGACAGGGCCGACCCAAGAGACCCAGTACTTC. Translating gives CASSSTGPTQETQYF.

V and J are TRBV12-3 or TRBV12-4 and TRBJ1-2, with unresolved D. CDR3 size: 11 residues. Trimming pared 7 bases from V and 4 bases from J, leaving 7 bases between. As DNA, the CDR3 is TGTGCCAGCACGGGGTTCTATGGCTACACCTTC. Encoded protein: CASTGFYGYTF.

This clonotype occurred once. V usage is TRBV12-3 or TRBV12-4 and J usage is TRBJ2-2; TRBD1 matches at 7 bases. J was trimmed by 8 bases and V by 7 bases; bases with no gene match: 7. This CDR3 is 13 amino acids long. The CDR3 DNA reads as TGTGCCAGCATCGAGGGGGCCTGGGGGGAGCTGTTTTTT. This encodes CASIEGAWGELFF.